The 28 T cell receptor beta chains given below trace back to one sample, sequenced in a study of OX40 agonist ivuxolimab in advanced cancers. Clones were sequenced by immunoSEQ multiplex PCR, and TCRdb holds only the in-frame ones, with some missing. This sample has 75,000 or so clones, with about four fifths found just once. The material was CD4+ or CD8+ T cells sorted from blood, obtained in a trial of the OX40 agonist ivuxolimab. These receptors all stem from an adult with an advanced solid tumor such as melanoma, head and neck, liver or kidney cancer.

The chain carries TRBV7-2 and TRBJ1-2; D uncertain. The CDR3 runs to 15 residues. Germline V gene sequence: CDR1 SGHTA, CDR2 FQGNSA. Deletions cut 2 bases from V and 2 bases from J, with 12 bases between. Written as DNA, the CDR3 is TGTGCCAGCAGCTTACGGGCAGGCGCAAACTATGGCTACACCTTC. It translates to CASSLRAGANYGYTF.

Regarding this clone: At the DNA level, this CDR3 is encoded by other sequences in the same sample as well. The rearrangement links TRBV9 to TRBJ2-5; 7 nucleotides align to TRBD2. This CDR3 is 12 amino acids long. Germline V gene lookup returns CDR1 SGDLS and CDR2 YYNGEE. Trimming at V came to 3 bases and at J to 4 bases, leaving 0 bases not matched to a gene. The CDR3 sequence is CASSAGGETQYF. The DNA of the CDR3 is TGTGCCAGCAGCGCGGGGGGAGAGACCCAGTACTTC.

CDR3 in DNA: TGTGCCAGCAGTCAGGTAGCGGGACAGATCTATGGCTACACCTTC. Amino acid sequence: CASSQVAGQIYGYTF. The chain has TRBV14 and TRBJ1-2; 7 positions match TRBD1. Germline CDR1 is SGHDN and CDR2 is FVKESK. V was pared by 6 bases and J by 4 bases, with 11 bases of the junction left unmatched. This CDR3 spans 15 amino acids.

This clone was seen more than once but under ten times. V is TRBV5-1 and J is TRBJ2-7, with D hard to call. V lost 5 bases, J lost 2 bases, and 11 bases lay in between. CDR1 SGHRS and CDR2 YFSETQ come from the germline V gene. The CDR3 totals 13 residues. DNA for the CDR3: TGCGCCAGCAGTCTGGACGGTACCTACGAGCAGTACTTC. Its protein is CASSLDGTYEQYF. Based on the CDR3 plus reference TRBV5-1 and TRBJ2-7, the full variable domain is KAGVTQTPRYLIKTRGQQVTLSCSPISGHRSVSWYQQTPGQGLQFLFEYFSETQRNKGNFPGRFSGRQFSNSRSEMNVSTLELGDSALYLCASSLDGTYEQYFGPGTRLTVT.

This chain joins TRBV9 and TRBJ1-2; the D is unclear. V lost 0 bases, J lost 7 bases, and 13 bases lay in between. Germline V gene lookup returns CDR1 SGDLS and CDR2 YYNGEE. The CDR3 length is 14 residues. CDR3 DNA sequence: TGTGCCAGCAGCGTAGGGTCAGGATCGTCTGGCTACACCTTC. Translating it yields CASSVGSGSSGYTF.

V gene TRBV10-3 combines with J gene TRBJ2-3; no reliable D call. V was cut by 2 bases and J by 5 bases, with 2 bases left in between. The CDR3 extends over 11 amino acids. Germline V lookup: CDR1 ENHRY, CDR2 SYGVKD. For the CDR3, the DNA is TGTGCCATCAGTGAGAGAGATACGCAGTATTTT. The encoded protein is CAISERDTQYF.

The chain recombines TRBV6-4 with TRBJ2-3, with 11 bases matching TRBD2. The germline gives CDR1 MRHNA, CDR2 SNTAGT. J was trimmed by 2 bases and V by 7 bases; bases with no gene match: 17. The CDR3 spans 19 residues. Here the CDR3 reads CASIKWLAGGYGATDTQYF. CDR3 coding DNA: TGTGCCAGCATAAAATGGCTAGCGGGAGGTTATGGGGCCACAGATACGCAGTATTTT.

The chain joins TRBV28 to TRBJ2-7, with 8 positions matching TRBD1. J gave up 4 bases and V 5 bases, and 7 bases lay outside the gene matches. Germline loops: CDR1 MDHEN, CDR2 SYDVKM. The CDR3 is 14 residues long. The CDR3 protein is CASSPPRGRYEQYF. CDR3 nucleotide sequence: TGTGCCAGCAGTCCTCCCAGGGGGCGTTACGAGCAGTACTTC.

The V and J genes are TRBV10-3 and TRBJ1-2; no definite D call. The CDR3 has 14 residues. The V end was cut by 5 bases, the J end by 3 bases, with 13 bases between. Germline lookup yields CDR1 ENHRY and CDR2 SYGVKD. As DNA, the CDR3 is TGTGCCATCAGTAACCCCTCAGTTGACTATGGCTACACCTTC. Protein sequence: CAISNPSVDYGYTF.

This chain joins TRBV10-3 and TRBJ2-5, with D hard to call. The J call may be incorrect, as the DNA end agrees better with TRBJ2-7. Germline V gives CDR1 ENHRY, CDR2 SYGVKD. This CDR3 comprises 14 residues. The CDR3 DNA follows: TGTGCCATCAGTGAGGGCCGGACCTTCTACGAGCAGTACTTC. Its protein is CAISEGRTFYEQYF.

This clone was seen only once. The chain recombines TRBV9 with TRBJ1-1, with unresolved D. Germline loops: CDR1 SGDLS, CDR2 YYNGEE. The CDR3 sequence is 16 residues long. Deletions cut 0 bases from V and 0 bases from J, with 12 bases between. Here the CDR3 reads CASSVDERGVNTEAFF. DNA for the CDR3: TGTGCCAGCAGCGTAGATGAGCGGGGAGTGAACACTGAAGCTTTCTTT.

This chain's CDR3 is CASSRTSGGLSTDTQYF. Written as DNA, the CDR3 is TGCGCCAGCTCCAGGACTAGCGGGGGCCTAAGCACAGATACGCAGTATTTT. The chain joins TRBV4-3 to TRBJ2-3, with 13 nucleotides matching TRBD2. CDR1 and CDR2 (germline): LGHNA, YSLEER. The junction had 8 bases not matched to a gene; V was cut back by 8 bases and J by 0 bases. The CDR3 has 17 residues.

This sequence joins TRBV7-2 and TRBJ2-7; D perhaps matches TRBD2 (7 bases). V was clipped by 1 base and J by 2 bases, with 12 bases between them. Germline CDR1 and CDR2: SGHTA and FQGNSA. The CDR3 has 15 amino acids. CDR3 residues: CASSLEEGGTYEQYF. The CDR3 DNA is TGTGCCAGCAGCTTAGAGGAGGGGGGGACCTACGAGCAGTACTTC.

Here the CDR3 DNA reads TGTGCCAGCAGTTACGGCCTTGTGGCTTTCTTT. Its translation: CASSYGLVAFF. The V gene is TRBV6-5, the J gene TRBJ1-1; no clear D gene. The ends were cut back, 2 bases at V and 11 bases at J, with 9 bases in the middle. CDR1 MNHEY and CDR2 SVGAGI come from the germline V gene. The CDR3 runs to 11 residues.

V usage is TRBV7-9 and J usage is TRBJ2-3, with D perhaps TRBD1 or TRBD2 (5 bases each). Germline CDR1 reads SEHNR; CDR2 reads FQNEAQ (reference sequence). There are 13 residues in the CDR3. V lost 5 bases and J 11 bases, leaving 17 bases between the germline ends. The DNA of the CDR3 is TGTGCCAGCAGCAAAGAGGGGCCTATGGGGCAGTATTTT. This encodes CASSKEGPMGQYF.

This chain uses TRBV2 with TRBJ2-7; 7 bases are a match to TRBD2. The CDR3 contains 13 residues. The V gene's germline CDR1 is SNHLY and CDR2 FYNNEI. Unmatched junction bases numbered 5, after V lost 3 bases and J lost 6 bases. CDR3 sequence: CASSDLPSGEQYF. The CDR3 region has the DNA TGTGCCAGCAGTGATCTCCCTAGCGGCGAGCAGTACTTC.

V and J are TRBV6-1 and TRBJ1-2, with 7 bases aligning to TRBD1. This CDR3 has 14 residues. V gave up 6 bases and J gave up 7 bases; unmatched junction bases: 11. Germline V lookup: CDR1 MNHNS, CDR2 SASEGT. The CDR3 is CASRSKEGAVGYTF. The CDR3 bases are TGTGCCAGCAGGTCAAAAGAGGGGGCGGTTGGCTACACCTTC.

The gene calls are TRBV27 and TRBJ1-2; TRBD1 matches at 7 bases. The trim removed 6 bases at V and 3 bases at J, leaving 7 bases unmatched. The germline CDR1 and CDR2 sequences are MNHEY and SMNVEV (reference sequence). This CDR3 is built from 14 residues. CDR3 coding DNA: TGTGCCAGCAGGGGGGTTGACAGGGACTATGGCTACACCTTC. It yields the protein CASRGVDRDYGYTF.

This chain uses TRBV10-2 with TRBJ2-7; D ambiguous. The CDR3 is made up of 12 amino acids. From germline, CDR1 is WSHSY and CDR2 SAAADI. V was trimmed by 8 bases and J by 7 bases, leaving 15 bases between them. The CDR3, as DNA: TGCGCCAGCGAACAGTACCCTCGGGAGCAGTACTTC. This sequence encodes CASEQYPREQYF.

CDR3 in amino acids: CASMIWGTEAFF. CDR3 nucleotides: TGTGCCAGCATGATATGGGGCACTGAAGCTTTCTTT. The genes are TRBV28 and TRBJ1-1; no clear D gene. Per germline, CDR1 MDHEN and CDR2 SYDVKM. The CDR3 length is 12 residues. Trimming shortened V by 7 bases and J by 4 bases, and 10 bases separated the two germline ends.

The rearrangement joins TRBV6-6 to TRBJ2-1; the match to TRBD2 covers 12 bases. CDR3 size: 16 residues. The ends lost 2 bases at V and 7 bases at J; junction bases unmatched: 6. Germline values: CDR1 MNHNY, CDR2 SVGAGI (reference sequence). The CDR3 protein is CASSYLLAGGPNEQFF. CDR3 sequence (DNA): TGTGCCAGCAGTTACCTACTAGCGGGGGGACCTAATGAGCAGTTCTTC.

The V call is TRBV2, the J call TRBJ2-1; 7 bases fit TRBD1. The CDR3 length is 14 residues. CDR1 is SNHLY and CDR2 is FYNNEI in the germline V gene. Trimming took 8 bases from V and 0 from J; bases not matched to a gene: 4. CDR3 nucleotide sequence: TGTGCCAGCGGCGACAGGGACTCCTACAATGAGCAGTTCTTC. This encodes CASGDRDSYNEQFF.

V usage is TRBV27 and J usage is TRBJ2-5; D is uncertain. Trimming left V 5 bases short and J 0 bases short, with 7 bases between. Germline-derived CDR1 and CDR2 are MNHEY and SMNVEV (reference sequence). CDR3 length: 13 amino acids. CDR3 residues: CASSNTYQETQYF. The CDR3 coding sequence is TGTGCCAGCAGTAACACGTACCAAGAGACCCAGTACTTC.

This clone was detected only a few times. The chain links TRBV7-6 to TRBJ1-1; 7 bases are a match to TRBD1. After removal of 1 base from V and 3 bases from J, the junction contained 5 bases not matched to a gene. Germline CDR1 is SGHVS and CDR2 is FNYEAQ. The CDR3 spans 15 residues. The CDR3 region is CASSLGQGVYTEAFF. The CDR3 coding sequence is TGTGCCAGCAGCTTAGGGCAGGGGGTTTACACTGAAGCTTTCTTT.

This clone appeared a few times. V gene TRBV11-2 combines with J gene TRBJ1-6; maybe TRBD1 (6 bases). Trimming removed 5 bases at V and 6 bases at J, with 14 bases between. Germline lookup yields CDR1 SGHAT and CDR2 FQNNGV. The CDR3 runs 15 residues. CDR3 in DNA: TGTGCCAGCAGCACGACCCCGGGGGCTAATTCACCCCTCCACTTT. Its translation: CASSTTPGANSPLHF.

V gene TRBV4-3 combines with J gene TRBJ2-7; D possibly matches TRBD1 or TRBD2 (5 bases each). With 4 bases removed from V and 0 bases from J, the gap between germline ends came to 13 bases. The CDR3 has 15 amino acids. Germline V gene lookup returns CDR1 LGHNA and CDR2 YSLEER. The CDR3 DNA sequence: TGCGCCAGCAGCCGAACCGGGGCCAGCTCCTACGAGCAGTACTTC. Translated, it gives CASSRTGASSYEQYF.

This sequence joins TRBV18 and TRBJ2-2, with D possibly matching TRBD1 (5 bases). Germline V lookup: CDR1 KGHSH, CDR2 LQKENI. CDR3 size: 15 residues. Trimming left V 2 bases short and J 7 bases short, with 14 bases between. The CDR3 spells CASSPGQGFDGELFF. CDR3 coding DNA: TGTGCCAGCTCACCAGGGCAGGGCTTTGACGGGGAGCTGTTTTTT.

The chain employs TRBV5-1 and TRBJ2-2, with TRBD1 matching 11 bases. The CDR3 has 18 amino acids. Germline V gene sequence: CDR1 SGHRS, CDR2 YFSETQ. Trimming took 4 bases from V and 0 from J; bases not matched to a gene: 8. Here the CDR3 DNA reads TGCGCCAGCAGCGCAAGGACAGGGGGCCCTGCGAACACCGGGGAGCTGTTTTTT. It yields the protein CASSARTGGPANTGELFF.